These 13 T cell receptor beta chains came from one sample sequenced in a study of beta chain features in type 1 diabetes. Study-wide points: Shortening of TCRB CDR3s, moderate but significant, appeared in all four CD4+ subsets of Type 1 diabetes patients.

Sequencing targeted expressed TCRB transcripts, as all isolated RNA had been reverse transcribed. Measured with immunoSEQ multiplex PCR; TCRdb has only the in-frame clones, and not every one. The sample has around 650,000 clones; 9.5% to 15% are singletons. Which antigens these TCRs recognize remains unknown. Sequenced sample: naive CD4+ T cells from blood. These receptor sequences come from a young man with type 1 diabetes.

This clone was counted only a few times. The rearrangement links TRBV7-2 to TRBJ1-1; D gene uncertain. V gave up 6 bases and J gave up 2 bases, with 7 bases separating them. The germline V gene encodes CDR1 SGHTA and CDR2 FQGNSA. This CDR3 has 12 amino acids. This CDR3 is CASRGLNTEAFF. CDR3 bases: TGTGCCAGCAGGGGATTAAACACTGAAGCTTTCTTT.

The table lists this clone with a few counts. J is TRBJ2-5 and V is TRBV7-9; TRBD1 might be the D (6 bases). Deletions cut 5 bases from V and 2 bases from J, with 12 bases between. Germline CDR1 and CDR2: SEHNR and FQNEAQ (reference sequence). CDR3 length equals 14 residues. The CDR3 loop is CASSRRQDQETQYF. DNA of the CDR3: TGTGCCAGCAGCCGGAGACAGGATCAAGAGACCCAGTACTTC.

A note on this clone: Compared with germline, one end of the junction differs, possibly owing to a read error. V and J are TRBV7-3 and TRBJ2-7; TRBD1 is a possible D gene (6 bases). Germline assignment: CDR1 SGHTA and CDR2 FQGTGA. This CDR3 has 13 residues. Here the CDR3 DNA reads TGTGCCAGCAGCCCCGGTTGGGGGCAGGGGTGGAACTTC. Its translation is CASSPGWGQGWNF.

This rearrangement joins TRBV30 to TRBJ2-5; 7 bases align to TRBD1. Germline CDR1 GTSNPN, CDR2 SVGIG (reference sequence). J lost 5 bases, V lost 0 bases, and 6 bases had no gene match. CDR3 length equals 14 residues. CDR3 amino acids: CAWSVGQGVETQYF. CDR3 bases: TGTGCCTGGAGTGTAGGTCAGGGGGTTGAGACCCAGTACTTC.

This clone has only a few counts. The chain couples TRBV7-9 to TRBJ1-1; no reliable D call. Trimming took off 8 bases at V and 3 bases at J, with 13 bases between the two ends. CDR1 SEHNR and CDR2 FQNEAQ come from the germline V gene (reference sequence). This CDR3 has 13 amino acids. CDR3 bases: TGTGCCAGCGGCTCTACCGGGGACACTGAAGCTTTCTTT. This translates into CASGSTGDTEAFF.

The gene calls are TRBV5-4 and TRBJ2-2, with TRBD1 identical over 8 bases. The length of the CDR3 is 14 residues. CDR1 SGHNT and CDR2 YYREEE come from the germline V gene (reference sequence). The trim removed 4 bases at V and 7 bases at J, leaving 6 bases unmatched. This CDR3 is CASSQDREVGELFF. The CDR3 coding sequence is TGTGCCAGCAGCCAGGACAGGGAGGTCGGGGAGCTGTTTTTT.

This clone has just a few counts. The genes are TRBV4-3 and TRBJ2-2; D unclear. Germline V lookup: CDR1 LGHNA, CDR2 YSLEER. The V end was cut by 4 bases, the J end by 10 bases, with 10 bases between. This CDR3 has 12 amino acids. The CDR3 region has the DNA TGCGCCAGCAGCCGAACCGGATCGGAGCTGTTTTTT. It translates to CASSRTGSELFF.

The J gene is TRBJ1-4, the V gene TRBV25-1; D possibly corresponds to TRBD1 (5 bases). The CDR3 length is 14 residues. In germline, CDR1 is MGHDK, CDR2 SYGVNS. Trimming shortened V by 6 bases and J by 0 bases, and 8 bases separated the two germline ends. Here the CDR3 reads CASSDSSTNEKLFF. In nucleotides, the CDR3 is TGTGCCAGCAGCGACAGTTCAACTAATGAAAAACTGTTTTTT.

This clone was observed a few times. J is TRBJ2-7 and V is TRBV11-2; TRBD1 is a possible D gene (5 bases). The CDR3 is 16 residues long. The germline gives CDR1 SGHAT, CDR2 FQNNGV. The V and J ends lost 5 bases and 0 bases respectively, with 17 bases between them. CDR3 sequence: CASSPLGAGNSYEQYF. CDR3 in DNA: TGTGCCAGCAGCCCCCTAGGGGCAGGGAACTCCTACGAGCAGTACTTC.

This clone showed up just a few times. The gene calls are TRBV2 and TRBJ1-6; tentatively, D is TRBD1 (5 bases). This CDR3 is 15 amino acids long. In germline, CDR1 is SNHLY, CDR2 FYNNEI. V was clipped by 11 bases and J by 0 bases, with 14 bases between them. CDR3: CAGRDSSSYNSPLHF. For the CDR3, the DNA is TGTGCCGGGCGGGACTCTAGCTCCTATAATTCACCCCTCCACTTT.

The genes are TRBV7-2 and TRBJ2-1; maybe TRBD1 (6 bases). Deletions cut 4 bases from V and 0 bases from J, with 13 bases between. CDR3 length equals 16 residues. CDR1 and CDR2 from the germline V gene are SGHTA and FQGNSA. CDR3 sequence reads: CASSSQGLVSYNEQFF. CDR3 nucleotide sequence: TGTGCCAGCAGCTCTCAGGGGCTTGTCTCCTACAATGAGCAGTTCTTC.

V usage is TRBV4-2 and J usage is TRBJ1-1; TRBD1 matches 7 bases. Germline V gene data show CDR1 as LGHNA and CDR2 as YNFKEQ. CDR3 length: 16 residues. Trimming at V came to 1 base and at J to 4 bases, leaving 9 bases not matched to a gene. For the CDR3, the DNA is TGTGCCAGCAGCCAAGTAGACAGGGCAGGAAGCACTGAAGCTTTCTTT. Residues: CASSQVDRAGSTEAFF.

The chain has TRBV18 and TRBJ2-1; D gene unclear. This CDR3 is built from 11 residues. From germline, CDR1 is KGHSH and CDR2 LQKENI. Trimming left V 1 base short and J 7 bases short, with 2 bases between. This CDR3 reads CASSPRNEQFF. CDR3 nucleotides: TGTGCCAGCTCACCACGAAATGAGCAGTTCTTC.